Reported below is one TCR beta chain. Its antigen is currently unknown. MiXCR, run by TCRdb on the 5' RACE reads, gives a single entry per CDR3 protein. The repertoire holds 300,000 to 400,000 distinct CDR3 sequences, with roughly 12% as singletons. Germline V gene lookup returns CDR1 MNHEY and CDR2 SMNVEV (reference sequence). The CDR3 consists of 13 residues. Trimming shortened V by 6 bases and J by 5 bases, and 14 bases separated the two germline ends. This entry comes from a study of CD8 T cells in ankylosing spondylitis. General observations from the study: Existing reports had already noted some motif variants in reactive arthritis synovial fluid and blood.

This chain links TRBV27 with TRBJ2-7; TRBD1 is a possible D gene (6 bases). Input material: blood, either unsorted or a sorted T cell fraction (not recorded which). The TCR sequence derives from a female donor with ankylosing spondylitis or in good health (not recorded which). The CDR3 nucleotides read TGTGCCAGCAGGGGGACAATGGCGGACGAGCAGTACTTC. This gives the protein CASRGTMADEQYF.